The 9 T cell receptor beta chains reported below all come from one sample, sequenced in a study of Ad26.COV2.S vaccination and SARS-CoV-2 variants. As for treatment: some 19 received Ad26.COV2.S at low or high dose, single or two shots; about five received placebo; per-sample allocation not given. After the first vaccine or placebo injection, samples were drawn on day 63. Assay: immunoSEQ multiplex PCR; the TCRdb copy retains only in-frame clones and omits some. The sample gives roughly 700,000 clones, 70% to 90% of which show up once; about 1.5% is in the top ten. Sequences were derived from peripheral blood, sampled in a trial of Ad26.COV2.S vaccine versus placebo. The receptors were gathered from a person between 18 and 65 years old who received the Ad26.COV2.S COVID-19 vaccine or a placebo.

V is TRBV10-3 and J is TRBJ2-2; perhaps TRBD2 as D (6 bases). V was trimmed by 10 bases and J by 5 bases, leaving 14 bases between them. Germline-derived CDR1 and CDR2 are ENHRY and SYGVKD. This CDR3 comprises 13 residues. The CDR3: CASNTRGTGELFF. The CDR3 nucleotides are TGTGCCAGCAATACCCGGGGGACCGGGGAGCTGTTTTTT.

The CDR3 loop is CASTPRQRAISYNEQFF. CDR3 nucleotides: TGTGCCAGTACCCCCCGACAGCGTGCTATCTCCTACAATGAGCAGTTCTTC. The J gene is TRBJ2-1, the V gene TRBV19; D might be TRBD1 (5 bases). Germline-derived CDR1 and CDR2 are LNHDA and SQIVND (reference sequence). Trimming cost V 7 bases and J 0 bases, with 19 bases left between them. This CDR3 is built from 17 residues. The variable domain in full, with the rest retrieved from reference TRBV19 and TRBJ2-1, is DGGITQSPKYLFRKEGQNVTLSCEQNLNHDAMYWYRQDPGQGLRLIYYSQIVNDFQKGDIAEGYSVSREKKESFPLTVTSAQKNPTAFYLCASTPRQRAISYNEQFFGPGTRLTVL.

V is TRBV19 and J is TRBJ2-2, with TRBD1 matching over 8 bases. The V gene end was trimmed by 6 bases and the J gene end by 1 base; junction bases not matched to a gene: 10. The CDR3 spans 17 residues. CDR1 is LNHDA, CDR2 SQIVND, per germline (reference sequence). CDR3 bases: TGTGCCAGTAGATATTTTCCGGACAGGGAGAACACCGGGGAGCTGTTTTTT. Translation: CASRYFPDRENTGELFF.

The chain joins TRBV7-8 to TRBJ2-1; D is unclear. The CDR3 length is 14 residues. V was cut by 5 bases and J by 3 bases, with 11 bases left in between. Germline values: CDR1 SGHVS, CDR2 FQNEAQ. The CDR3 bases are TGTGCCAGCAGCCATTCGACCCTCTACAATGAGCAGTTCTTC. This gives the protein CASSHSTLYNEQFF.

The rearrangement links TRBV19 to TRBJ2-1, with D uncertain. This CDR3 region has 13 residues. The V end lost 7 bases, the J end lost 4 bases, and 11 bases lay between the germline ends. Germline CDR1 reads LNHDA; CDR2 reads SQIVND (reference sequence). The CDR3 here is CASNSNGYNEQFF. In nucleotides, the CDR3 is TGTGCCAGTAACTCCAACGGGTACAATGAGCAGTTCTTC.

This clone was observed a single time. This rearrangement joins TRBV7-2 to TRBJ2-1; 8 positions agree with TRBD1. V was clipped by 4 bases and J by 5 bases; unmatched bases: 13. CDR1 is SGHTA and CDR2 is FQGNSA in the germline V gene. The CDR3 contains 17 residues. The CDR3 protein is CASSYPRQGSLHNEQFF. The CDR3 DNA is TGTGCCAGCAGCTATCCCCGACAGGGGAGTCTGCACAATGAGCAGTTCTTC.

This sequence joins TRBV27 and TRBJ1-1; D gene ambiguous. Germline V gene lookup returns CDR1 MNHEY and CDR2 SMNVEV (reference sequence). Trimming cost V 10 bases and J 6 bases, with 18 bases left between them. This CDR3 spans 13 amino acids. The CDR3 sequence is CATQFIVGAEAFF. DNA of the CDR3: TGTGCCACCCAGTTTATTGTTGGTGCTGAAGCTTTCTTT.

This CDR3 is CASSNPGTNEKLFF. The CDR3, as DNA: TGTGCCAGCAGCAATCCGGGAACTAATGAAAAACTGTTTTTT. The rearrangement joins TRBV7-4 to TRBJ1-4; D is ambiguous. Trimming left V 5 bases short and J 1 base short, with 8 bases between. The CDR3 has 14 amino acids. In germline, CDR1 is SGHVT, CDR2 SQSDAQ.

Of note for this clone: At one of its ends the junction is not consistent with the germline gene, which may arise from a read error. The gene calls are TRBV3-1 (or the pseudogene TRBV3-2) and TRBJ1-3, with TRBD1 as a possible D gene (6 bases). The length of the CDR3 is 14 residues. Germline values: CDR1 LGHDT, CDR2 YNNKEL (reference sequence). The CDR3 loop reads CTSSQRGFGNTIYF. The CDR3 nucleotides read TGTACCAGCAGCCAGAGGGGGTTTGGAAACACCATATATTTT.